This entry features one T cell receptor (beta chain) sequence. The antigen is not known. The CDR3 has 18 residues. J was trimmed by 4 bases and V by 2 bases; bases with no gene match: 12. This sample was included in a study of T-cell reconstitution after alpha-beta-depleted transplantation in children. Unique molecular identifiers tagged the TCRbeta library. TCRdb re-called the PCR reads with MiXCR, one entry per CDR3 protein. The sample carries 450,000 to 600,000 distinct CDR3 sequences, roughly 13% recorded once. Overall study findings and caveats: Two months or so post-transplant, alpha-beta T cells reportedly derived from several hundred expanded graft clones. Most T-cell counts and diversity one year after the transplant came from T cells that were newly produced. Where some patients showed high TCRbeta diversity at day 60, it came from recipient T cells and thymic progenitors that had survived.

This receptor was obtained from a male patient aged 5 to 17 who had a stem cell transplant for acute myeloid leukemia, so the T cells may come from the graft donor. J is TRBJ2-1 and V is TRBV12-3 or TRBV12-4; 9 bases map to TRBD2. The input for sequencing was PBMCs, mostly from graft donor cells, taken 360 days after TCRalphabeta/CD19-depleted stem cell transplant. The chain's CDR3 is CASSLLAGVTVGYNEQFF. As DNA, the CDR3 is TGTGCCAGCAGTTTATTAGCGGGAGTAACTGTCGGATACAATGAGCAGTTCTTC.